Each of the 24 T cell receptor beta chains below was sequenced from the same sample in a study of cytomegalovirus exposure and HLA in healthy donors. PCR used 60 Vbeta primers and 13 Jbeta primers. Sequenced by immunoSEQ multiplex PCR; TCRdb stores in-frame clones only, minus some. The sample holds 150,000 to 200,000 clones; 80% to 85% are singletons and the top ten take about 0.24%. Specimen: PBMCs. These receptors came from a boy younger than 18 in good health and CMV-seronegative.

The chain recombines TRBV5-6 with TRBJ2-7; 7 bases fit TRBD1. This CDR3 contains 16 residues. Germline trimming cut 0 bases from V and 2 bases from J; bases unmatched to any gene: 8. The germline gives CDR1 SGHDT, CDR2 YYEEEE. CDR3 amino acids: CASSLVTGVNAYEQYF. CDR3 nucleotide sequence: TGTGCCAGCAGCTTGGTTACAGGGGTTAACGCCTACGAGCAGTACTTC.

The V and J genes are TRBV6-1 and TRBJ1-6; unclear D gene. The CDR3 consists of 15 residues. Trimming removed 2 bases at V and 6 bases at J, with 11 bases between. Germline-derived CDR1 and CDR2 are MNHNS and SASEGT. The CDR3 DNA reads as TGTGCCAGCAGTGAACGAGGGTTTAGTAATTCACCCCTCCACTTT. This gives the protein CASSERGFSNSPLHF.

This clone was counted only a few times. The sample carries other DNA sequences with the same CDR3. V and J are TRBV7-2 and TRBJ1-1; 7 nucleotides agree with TRBD1. CDR1 is SGHTA and CDR2 is FQGNSA in the germline V gene. J gave up 4 bases and V 1 base, and 3 bases lay outside the gene matches. This CDR3 contains 14 residues. DNA of the CDR3: TGTGCCAGCAGCTTAGGAGGGGGCGGCACTGAAGCTTTCTTT. Translated, it gives CASSLGGGGTEAFF.

The table lists this clone with a count of one. This chain connects TRBV5-4 to TRBJ2-3; TRBD1 is a possible D gene (6 bases). Per the germline V gene, CDR1 is SGHNT and CDR2 is YYREEE (reference sequence). The CDR3 spans 14 residues. V lost 3 bases and J lost 4, with 12 bases in between. Here the CDR3 DNA reads TGTGCCAGCAGCTCAAGCAGGGGATCAGATACGCAGTATTTT. Amino acids: CASSSSRGSDTQYF.

This chain joins TRBV15 and TRBJ2-7; unclear D gene. This CDR3 region has 13 residues. CDR1 is LNHNV and CDR2 is YYDKDF in the germline V gene (reference sequence). V was cut by 0 bases and J by 4 bases, with 7 bases left in between. CDR3 in DNA: TGTGCCACCAGCAGAGACCACAAATACGAGCAGTACTTC. Translated: CATSRDHKYEQYF.

This clone was counted a single time. Other DNA sequences in the sample encode the same CDR3. The rearrangement joins TRBV30 to TRBJ2-7; 7 nucleotides agree with TRBD1. After removal of 2 bases from V and 3 bases from J, the junction contained 4 bases not matched to a gene. Germline CDR1 is GTSNPN and CDR2 is SVGIG (reference sequence). CDR3 size: 13 residues. CDR3 loop: CAWSRQGFYEQYF. The DNA of the CDR3 is TGTGCCTGGAGTAGACAGGGTTTCTACGAGCAGTACTTC.

The chain couples TRBV5-1 to TRBJ2-1, with D possibly being TRBD2 (6 bases). Trimming pared 0 bases from V and 7 bases from J, leaving 11 bases between. The CDR3 totals 14 residues. Germline V lookup: CDR1 SGHRS, CDR2 YFSETQ. CDR3 nucleotides: TGCGCCAGCAGCTTGGCGGGGGTGGCAAATGAGCAGTTCTTC. It yields the protein CASSLAGVANEQFF.

V is TRBV2 and J is TRBJ2-3; D remains ambiguous. Trimming left V 0 bases short and J 3 bases short, with 19 bases between. Germline V gene sequence: CDR1 SNHLY, CDR2 FYNNEI. This CDR3 region has 18 residues. This CDR3 reads CASSEALVELTETDTQYF. In nucleotides, the CDR3 is TGTGCCAGCAGTGAAGCGCTGGTTGAACTAACCGAAACAGATACGCAGTATTTT.

The genes are TRBV5-4 and TRBJ2-1; D uncertain. The CDR3 covers 15 residues. The germline CDR1 and CDR2 sequences are SGHNT and YYREEE (reference sequence). V lost 4 bases to trimming and J lost 4 bases, with 15 bases between them. DNA of the CDR3: TGTGCCAGCAGCCGAATTGATTCTATTTACAATGAGCAGTTCTTC. It is translated as CASSRIDSIYNEQFF. The full variable domain, completed using reference TRBV5-4 and TRBJ2-1, is ETGVTQSPTHLIKTRGQQVTLRCSSQSGHNTVSWYQQALGQGPQFIFQYYREEENGRGNFPPRFSGLQFPNYSSELNVNALELDDSALYLCASSRIDSIYNEQFFGPGTRLTVL.

This chain uses TRBV25-1 with TRBJ2-1, with unresolved D. Per the germline V gene, CDR1 is MGHDK and CDR2 is SYGVNS. V was trimmed by 1 base and J by 11 bases, leaving 12 bases between them. The CDR3 is made up of 13 amino acids. The CDR3 protein is CASSELARSKQFF. CDR3 coding DNA: TGTGCCAGCAGTGAATTAGCCCGTTCCAAGCAGTTCTTC.

This clone has just one count. J is TRBJ1-5 and V is TRBV6-6; D ambiguous. In germline, CDR1 is MNHNY, CDR2 SVGAGI (reference sequence). This CDR3 is built from 13 residues. The ends were cut back, 7 bases at V and 0 bases at J, with 7 bases in the middle. CDR3 coding DNA: TGTGCCAGCACCCCAAATAGCAATCAGCCCCAGCATTTT. Its translation: CASTPNSNQPQHF.

This clone was counted between two and nine times. The chain links TRBV19 to TRBJ1-5, with a possible D match to TRBD1 (5 bases). V was pared by 10 bases and J by 0 bases, with 13 bases between. The CDR3 sequence is 14 residues long. CDR1 LNHDA and CDR2 SQIVND come from the germline V gene (reference sequence). The DNA of the CDR3 is TGTGCCATCCAAGGGGTGTATAGCAATCAGCCCCAGCATTTT. It yields the protein CAIQGVYSNQPQHF.

The chain combines TRBV19 with TRBJ2-7, with D tentatively TRBD2 (5 bases). The CDR3 has 15 amino acids. Trimming shortened V by 3 bases and J by 1 base, and 13 bases separated the two germline ends. In germline, CDR1 is LNHDA, CDR2 SQIVND (reference sequence). In DNA, the CDR3 is TGTGCCAGTAGTATTGGGGTGGGAGAATCCTACGAGCAGTACTTC. This codes for CASSIGVGESYEQYF.

The gene calls are TRBV9 and TRBJ2-5; 7 positions match TRBD1. Germline CDR1 reads SGDLS; CDR2 reads YYNGEE. The CDR3 totals 16 residues. Trimming cost V 4 bases and J 5 bases; bases outside gene matches: 14. CDR3 in amino acids: CASSPSGTAVRETQYF. CDR3 DNA: TGTGCCAGCAGCCCTAGTGGGACAGCAGTCCGGGAGACCCAGTACTTC. The full variable domain, its missing parts supplied by reference TRBV9 and TRBJ2-5, is DSGVTQTPKHLITATGQRVTLRCSPRSGDLSVYWYQQSLDQGLQFLIQYYNGEERAKGNILERFSAQQFPDLHSELNLSSLELGDSALYFCASSPSGTAVRETQYFGPGTRLLVL.

The gene calls are TRBV6-4 and TRBJ2-7; a possible D gene is TRBD1 (5 bases). The length of the CDR3 is 12 residues. The V and J ends lost 5 bases and 3 bases respectively, with 8 bases between them. Looked up from germline, CDR1 is MRHNA and CDR2 is SNTAGT. The CDR3 bases are TGTGCCAGCAGTTTTGACAGCTACGAGCAGTACTTC. Its translation is CASSFDSYEQYF.

The chain joins TRBV25-1 to TRBJ1-1, with 8 bases matching TRBD1. Germline trimming cut 6 bases from V and 5 bases from J; bases unmatched to any gene: 5. CDR3 length: 13 amino acids. Germline lookup yields CDR1 MGHDK and CDR2 SYGVNS. The DNA for the CDR3 is TGTGCCAGCAGCCAGGGGGCTGGAACTGAAGCTTTCTTT. It encodes CASSQGAGTEAFF. The full variable domain, with the rest looked up from reference TRBV25-1 and TRBJ1-1, is EADIYQTPRYLVIGTGKKITLECSQTMGHDKMYWYQQDPGMELHLIHYSYGVNSTEKGDLSSESTVSRIRTEHFPLTLESARPSHTSQYLCASSQGAGTEAFFGQGTRLTVV.

This clone was observed once. CDR3 DNA: TGTGCCTGGAGTGCTATGGAGCTCTCCGAGCAGTACTTC. It translates to CAWSAMELSEQYF. V is TRBV30 and J is TRBJ2-7; no reliable D call. In germline, CDR1 is GTSNPN, CDR2 SVGIG (reference sequence). V lost 1 base to trimming and J lost 6 bases, with 13 bases between them. The CDR3 length is 13 residues.

This clone was counted a single time. This rearrangement joins TRBV2 to TRBJ2-7; a weak D match, TRBD1 (6 bases). Trimming shortened V by 10 bases and J by 1 base, and 20 bases separated the two germline ends. From germline, CDR1 is SNHLY and CDR2 FYNNEI. The CDR3 is 15 amino acids. CDR3 DNA sequence: TGTGCCACCACTCGTAGTAGACAGGCGTCCTACGAGCAGTACTTC. As protein: CATTRSRQASYEQYF.

This chain joins TRBV28 and TRBJ1-2; 7 nucleotides match TRBD1. J lost 6 bases, V lost 4 bases, and 11 bases had no gene match. The CDR3 is 15 amino acids. In germline, CDR1 is MDHEN, CDR2 SYDVKM. CDR3 DNA sequence: TGTGCCAGCAGTTCCACTCGCGACAGGGAACATGGCTACACCTTC. It translates to CASSSTRDREHGYTF.

V usage is TRBV30 and J usage is TRBJ1-1; 10 nucleotides line up with TRBD1. Germline CDR1 is GTSNPN and CDR2 is SVGIG (reference sequence). This CDR3 contains 14 residues. Unmatched junction bases numbered 8, after V lost 4 bases and J lost 6 bases. CDR3 amino acids: CAWNWGQGSSEAFF. Written as DNA, the CDR3 is TGTGCCTGGAATTGGGGACAGGGGTCTTCTGAAGCTTTCTTT.

The DNA for the CDR3 is TGTGCCAGCAGTTCCCCTTCGGGGGGGTCCTACAATGAGCAGTTCTTC. The encoded protein is CASSSPSGGSYNEQFF. V usage is TRBV6-5 and J usage is TRBJ2-1; TRBD2 matches 8 bases. V lost 4 bases and J lost 1; bases outside the gene matches: 6. The germline V gene encodes CDR1 MNHEY and CDR2 SVGAGI. The CDR3 is made up of 16 amino acids.

A single count supports this clone. V usage is TRBV15 and J usage is TRBJ1-2; 7 bases are shared with TRBD1. Germline V gene sequence: CDR1 LNHNV, CDR2 YYDKDF (reference sequence). The junction had 13 bases not matched to a gene; V was cut back by 5 bases and J by 4 bases. This CDR3 spans 16 amino acids. In DNA form, the CDR3 reads TGTGCCACCAGCGGGCCGCTGGCGGAGGGGGCCTATGGCTACACCTTC. Its translation: CATSGPLAEGAYGYTF.

This chain uses TRBV21-1 with TRBJ2-3; the table names TRBD2, a call not compared with the DNA. TRBV21-1 is marked as a pseudogene. This CDR3 has 17 residues. The CDR3 bases are TGTGCCAGCAGCACTTTATCTAGCGGGGGGGAAGGAGATACGCAGTATTTT. This sequence encodes CASSTLSSGGEGDTQYF.

The rearrangement links TRBV6-6 to TRBJ2-4; tentatively, D is TRBD2 (6 bases). V lost 6 bases, J lost 0 bases, and 12 bases lay in between. This CDR3 comprises 15 residues. Germline CDR1 and CDR2: MNHNY and SVGAGI (reference sequence). CDR3 DNA sequence: TGTGCCAGCAGGGGGGGAGACCTAGCCAAAAACATTCAGTACTTC. As protein: CASRGGDLAKNIQYF.